This TCR beta chain was documented in a study of blood T cells in healthy people across ages. General study findings and limits: A roughly linear age-dependent decrease characterized TCR beta diversity per million T cells. PBMCs that were unsorted prevented a conclusive naive versus antigen-experienced comparison.

On this clonotype itself: The antigen is undetermined. One end of the junction does not line up with germline, which may come from a read error.

Total RNA, at least 5.5 micrograms per sample, came from PBMCs. Through a sample-barcoded 5' primer and a J-beta primer mix, a second PCR was run for roughly 6 to 12 cycles. TCRdb passed the 5' RACE reads through MiXCR, listing each CDR3 protein once. The repertoire holds hundreds of thousands of distinct CDR3 sequences, with roughly 29% as singletons. Germline V gives CDR1 SGHTA, CDR2 FQGTGA. This CDR3 spans 17 amino acids. The V gene is TRBV7-3, the J gene TRBJ2-1; TRBD1 aligns across 8 bases. The sample comprised blood. The clonotype was recovered from a woman in her 70s in good health. Here the CDR3 DNA reads TGCGCCAGCAGCCTACGACAGGGGACCCCAGTCTACAATGAGCAGTTCTTC. This gives the protein CASSLRQGTPVYNEQFF.